Each of the 25 T cell receptor beta chains below was sequenced from the same sample in a study of shared clonotypes between healthy human individuals. TCRdb's table, derived via immunoSEQ multiplex PCR, lists solely in-frame clones and lacks some. This table has over a million clones, approximately 96% appearing once. Sequencing was carried out using naive CD4+ T cells sorted from blood. Documented subset: CD45RA+ positively selected. These receptors were collected from a young man in good health.

The chain joins TRBV19 to TRBJ2-7, with D uncertain. The V gene's germline CDR1 is LNHDA and CDR2 SQIVND (reference sequence). V lost 6 bases and J 0 bases, leaving 6 bases between the germline ends. This CDR3 spans 12 amino acids. CDR3: CASSRTSYEQYF. The CDR3 DNA reads TGTGCCAGTAGCCGGACCTCCTACGAGCAGTACTTC.

This chain joins TRBV7-2 and TRBJ2-7; D tentatively reads TRBD1 or TRBD2 (6 bases each). Trimming stripped 0 bases from V and 3 bases from J, with 18 bases between. Germline V gene lookup returns CDR1 SGHTA and CDR2 FQGNSA. The CDR3 runs 17 residues. In DNA form, the CDR3 reads TGTGCCAGCAGCTTAGCAGGCTCGGGGGCCGCCCTCTACGAGCAGTACTTC. This codes for CASSLAGSGAALYEQYF.

The V gene is TRBV28, the J gene TRBJ1-1; possible D gene TRBD1, 6 bases. Trimming removed 10 bases from V and 4 bases from J, with 7 bases in between. This CDR3 is 10 amino acids long. The germline V gene encodes CDR1 MDHEN and CDR2 SYDVKM. The CDR3 nucleotides are TGTGCCATAGGGGGCACTGAAGCTTTCTTT. Its protein is CAIGGTEAFF.

The chain uses TRBV19 and TRBJ2-2, with 11 nucleotides matching TRBD1. The germline gives CDR1 LNHDA, CDR2 SQIVND (reference sequence). The CDR3 is made up of 15 amino acids. V lost 6 bases to trimming and J lost 5 bases; unmatched junction nucleotides: 5. The CDR3 reads CASSSGQGATGELFF. In DNA, the CDR3 is TGTGCCAGTAGCTCCGGACAGGGGGCGACCGGGGAGCTGTTTTTT.

This chain uses TRBV7-7 with TRBJ2-5; 9 bases are shared with TRBD1. CDR3 length: 14 residues. Germline assignment: CDR1 SSHAT and CDR2 FNYEAQ (reference sequence). The trim removed 5 bases at V and 3 bases at J, leaving 4 bases unmatched. DNA for the CDR3: TGTGCCAGCAGCCCGGGACAGGGAGAAGAGACCCAGTACTTC. Translation gives CASSPGQGEETQYF.

The DNA of the CDR3 is TGTGCCAGCGGGGTCCTCTACAATGAGCAGTTCTTC. This gives the protein CASGVLYNEQFF. The chain joins TRBV7-9 to TRBJ2-1; no firm D call. The germline V and J ends were trimmed by 8 bases and 3 bases, with 8 bases remaining between them. The CDR3 covers 12 residues. The V gene's germline CDR1 is SEHNR and CDR2 FQNEAQ (reference sequence).

V and J are TRBV2 and TRBJ2-1; TRBD2 matches 8 bases. The CDR3 sequence is 15 residues long. Trimming removed 8 bases from V and 0 bases from J; junction bases left unmatched: 6. Germline V lookup: CDR1 SNHLY, CDR2 FYNNEI. CDR3: CASPAGTSSYNEQFF. The CDR3 nucleotides read TGTGCCAGCCCGGCCGGGACTAGCTCCTACAATGAGCAGTTCTTC.

Points on this clone: The same CDR3 can be traced to other DNA sequences in this sample. The chain uses TRBV29-1 and TRBJ2-7, with D possibly called TRBD1 or TRBD2 (5 bases each). Per the germline V gene, CDR1 is SQVTM and CDR2 is ANQGSEA. Trimming cost V 7 bases and J 4 bases, with 11 bases left between them. This CDR3 is 11 amino acids long. CDR3 protein: CSAGTVYEQYF. As DNA, the CDR3 is TGCAGCGCTGGGACGGTGTACGAGCAGTACTTC.

The rearrangement uses TRBV5-4 and TRBJ2-3; 7 bases match TRBD1. Losses at the gene ends were 4 bases for V and 1 base for J; bases not matched to a gene: 6. The germline V gene encodes CDR1 SGHNT and CDR2 YYREEE (reference sequence). This CDR3 spans 15 amino acids. The CDR3 DNA reads as TGTGCCAGCAGCCCCGGACAGGCACGCACAGATACGCAGTATTTT. This translates into CASSPGQARTDTQYF.

This chain connects TRBV2 to TRBJ2-1, with D perhaps TRBD1 (5 bases). V lost 6 bases to trimming and J lost 8 bases, with 14 bases between them. The CDR3 length is 13 residues. Germline V gene lookup returns CDR1 SNHLY and CDR2 FYNNEI. For the CDR3, the DNA is TGTGCCAGCAGGGGGCCGGGTGGGGATGAGCAGTTCTTC. This gives the protein CASRGPGGDEQFF.

The chain has TRBV9 and TRBJ1-3; D gene ambiguous. The CDR3 is made up of 17 amino acids. V was cut by 0 bases and J by 0 bases, with 13 bases left in between. The V gene's germline CDR1 is SGDLS and CDR2 YYNGEE. CDR3 loop: CASSVGGGGSSGNTIYF. The DNA of the CDR3 is TGTGCCAGCAGCGTAGGAGGAGGCGGGAGCTCTGGAAACACCATATATTTT.

J is TRBJ2-1 and V is TRBV27; 9 bases fit TRBD2. The CDR3 has 15 amino acids. In germline, CDR1 is MNHEY, CDR2 SMNVEV (reference sequence). V lost 7 bases, J lost 5 bases, and 9 bases stayed unmatched. The CDR3, as DNA: TGTGCCAGCAAAAAAGCGGGAGGCCCGAACAATGAGCAGTTCTTC. Its protein product is CASKKAGGPNNEQFF.

The CDR3 region has the DNA TGTGCCAGCAGTAAAAGACAGGGGGCTATTGAAAACACCATATATTTT. Its translation is CASSKRQGAIENTIYF. This rearrangement joins TRBV5-6 to TRBJ1-3, with 10 nucleotides matching TRBD1. Looked up from germline, CDR1 is SGHDT and CDR2 is YYEEEE. V trimming: 5 bases; J trimming: 6 bases; junction bases outside the gene matches: 11. The CDR3 runs 16 residues.

The V and J genes are TRBV7-2 and TRBJ2-1; D unclear. CDR1 SGHTA and CDR2 FQGNSA come from the germline V gene. The CDR3 runs to 13 residues. V was clipped by 1 base and J by 8 bases, with 9 bases between them. The CDR3 spells CASSLGYGDEQFF. The CDR3 DNA reads as TGTGCCAGCAGCTTAGGATATGGGGATGAGCAGTTCTTC.

The table lists this clone with many counts. The chain couples TRBV19 to TRBJ2-7, with TRBD1 matching 9 bases. The CDR3 consists of 15 residues. V lost 6 bases to trimming and J lost 5 bases; unmatched junction nucleotides: 11. Per the germline V gene, CDR1 is LNHDA and CDR2 is SQIVND (reference sequence). This CDR3 reads CASRGTGQGRDEQYF. Written as DNA, the CDR3 is TGTGCCAGTAGAGGAACGGGACAGGGCCGGGACGAGCAGTACTTC.

The rearrangement uses TRBV5-4 and TRBJ2-3, with D possibly matching TRBD1 (5 bases). Trimming cost V 4 bases and J 1 base, with 13 bases left between them. Germline loops: CDR1 SGHNT, CDR2 YYREEE (reference sequence). This CDR3 spans 15 amino acids. CDR3 in DNA: TGTGCCAGCAGCCGGGTGGGGCAGGGCACAGATACGCAGTATTTT. It codes for CASSRVGQGTDTQYF.

V is TRBV5-4 and J is TRBJ1-1; D may be TRBD1 (5 bases). V was trimmed by 0 bases and J by 4 bases, leaving 7 bases between them. This CDR3 contains 13 residues. Germline V gene sequence: CDR1 SGHNT, CDR2 YYREEE (reference sequence). The CDR3 here is CASSLVGRTEAFF. Written as DNA, the CDR3 is TGTGCCAGCAGCTTGGTGGGACGCACTGAAGCTTTCTTT.

This clone was seen a single time. The J gene is TRBJ2-7, the V gene TRBV9; D may be TRBD1 (5 bases). Germline V gives CDR1 SGDLS, CDR2 YYNGEE. Trimming removed 0 bases from V and 6 bases from J, with 19 bases in between. The CDR3 is 16 amino acids. CDR3 amino acids: CASSVGPPARAAEQYF. DNA of the CDR3: TGTGCCAGCAGCGTAGGACCCCCAGCCAGGGCCGCCGAGCAGTACTTC.

This chain connects TRBV6-6 to TRBJ2-5, with no clear D. Trimming cost V 2 bases and J 0 bases, with 7 bases left between them. Per germline, CDR1 MNHNY and CDR2 SVGAGI (reference sequence). The CDR3 consists of 14 residues. CDR3 amino acids: CASSYPADQETQYF. DNA of the CDR3: TGTGCCAGCAGTTACCCCGCGGACCAAGAGACCCAGTACTTC.

The V call is TRBV4-3, the J call TRBJ1-2; D is uncertain. In germline, CDR1 is LGHNA, CDR2 YSLEER. There are 16 residues in the CDR3. The V end lost 1 base, the J end lost 5 bases, and 17 bases lay between the germline ends. The CDR3 here is CASSQVRGEDAYGYTF. The CDR3 bases are TGCGCCAGCAGCCAAGTGAGAGGAGAGGATGCTTATGGCTACACCTTC.

The gene calls are TRBV5-1 and TRBJ2-7; D not resolved. CDR3 length: 14 residues. Looked up from germline, CDR1 is SGHRS and CDR2 is YFSETQ. The germline V and J ends were trimmed by 2 bases and 4 bases, with 13 bases remaining between them. DNA of the CDR3: TGCGCCAGCAGCTTAACATCGACCACTTACGAGCAGTACTTC. The encoded protein is CASSLTSTTYEQYF.

The chain recombines TRBV5-4 with TRBJ1-4, with TRBD1 as a possible D gene (5 bases). From germline, CDR1 is SGHNT and CDR2 YYREEE (reference sequence). The CDR3 runs to 13 residues. Trimming shortened V by 5 bases and J by 7 bases, and 12 bases separated the two germline ends. The CDR3 nucleotides are TGTGCCAGCAGTCAGGGTAGGGGTGAAAAACTGTTTTTT. Its translation is CASSQGRGEKLFF. The complete variable domain, with remaining parts taken from reference TRBV5-4 and TRBJ1-4, reads ETGVTQSPTHLIKTRGQQVTLRCSSQSGHNTVSWYQQALGQGPQFIFQYYREEENGRGNFPPRFSGLQFPNYSSELNVNALELDDSALYLCASSQGRGEKLFFGSGTQLSVL.

The count of this clone is one. The gene calls are TRBV19 and TRBJ1-2, with D maybe TRBD1 (6 bases). The ends were cut back, 6 bases at V and 2 bases at J, with 16 bases in the middle. The CDR3 spans 15 residues. Germline CDR1 reads LNHDA; CDR2 reads SQIVND (reference sequence). This CDR3 is CASRSRDTVNYGYTF. The CDR3 DNA sequence: TGTGCCAGTAGGAGCCGGGACACCGTAAACTATGGCTACACCTTC.

J is TRBJ2-7 and V is TRBV11-1; 7 bases match TRBD1. Germline lookup yields CDR1 SGHAT and CDR2 FQDESV (reference sequence). J gave up 3 bases and V 1 base, and 9 bases lay outside the gene matches. This CDR3 region has 16 residues. The CDR3 DNA is TGTGCCAGCAGCTTAGATCGTTCAGGGGGAAACTACGAGCAGTACTTC. Encoded protein: CASSLDRSGGNYEQYF.

CDR3 sequence reads: CAYTSGRTDTQYF. CDR3 DNA: TGTGCCTACACTAGCGGGAGGACAGATACGCAGTATTTT. J is TRBJ2-3 and V is TRBV30; the match to TRBD2 covers 12 bases. V shed 7 bases, J shed 3 bases, and the junction held 2 bases outside the gene matches. Germline values: CDR1 GTSNPN, CDR2 SVGIG (reference sequence). This CDR3 is 13 amino acids long. Together with reference TRBV30 and TRBJ2-3, the CDR3 gives the full variable domain: SQTIHQWPATLVQPVGSPLSLECTVEGTSNPNLYWYRQAAGRGLQLLFYSVGIGQISSEVPQNLSASRPQDRQFILSSKKLLLSDSGFYLCAYTSGRTDTQYFGPGTRLTVL.